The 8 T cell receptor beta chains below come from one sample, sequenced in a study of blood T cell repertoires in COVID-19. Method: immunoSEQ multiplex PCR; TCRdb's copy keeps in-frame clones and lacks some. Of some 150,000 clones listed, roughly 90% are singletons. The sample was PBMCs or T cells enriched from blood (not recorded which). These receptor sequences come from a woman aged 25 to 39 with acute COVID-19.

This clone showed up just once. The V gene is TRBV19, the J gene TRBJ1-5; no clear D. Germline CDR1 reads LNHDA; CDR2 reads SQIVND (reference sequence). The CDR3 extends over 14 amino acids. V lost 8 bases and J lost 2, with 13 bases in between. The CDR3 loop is CASCSTRGNQPQHF. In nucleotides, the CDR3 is TGTGCCAGTTGTTCCACTAGGGGCAATCAGCCCCAGCATTTT.

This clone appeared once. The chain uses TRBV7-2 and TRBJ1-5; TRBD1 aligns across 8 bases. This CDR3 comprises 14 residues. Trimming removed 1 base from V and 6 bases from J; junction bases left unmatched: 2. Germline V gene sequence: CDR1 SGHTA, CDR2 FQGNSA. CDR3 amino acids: CASSLEGQAQPQHF. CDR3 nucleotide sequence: TGTGCCAGCAGCTTAGAGGGACAGGCTCAGCCCCAGCATTTT.

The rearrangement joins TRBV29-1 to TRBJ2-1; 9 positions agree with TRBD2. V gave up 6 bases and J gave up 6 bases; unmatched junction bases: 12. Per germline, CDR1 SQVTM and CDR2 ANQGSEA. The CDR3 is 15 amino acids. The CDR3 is CSVNQVTSGSNEQFF. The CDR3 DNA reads TGCAGCGTAAATCAAGTGACTAGCGGATCCAATGAGCAGTTCTTC.

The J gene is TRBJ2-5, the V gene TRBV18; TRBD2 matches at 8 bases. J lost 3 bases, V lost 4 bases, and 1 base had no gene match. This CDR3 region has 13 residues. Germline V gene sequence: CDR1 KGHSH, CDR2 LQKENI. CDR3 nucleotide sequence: TGTGCCAGCTCACTGGGACTAGAAGAGACCCAGTACTTC. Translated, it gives CASSLGLEETQYF.

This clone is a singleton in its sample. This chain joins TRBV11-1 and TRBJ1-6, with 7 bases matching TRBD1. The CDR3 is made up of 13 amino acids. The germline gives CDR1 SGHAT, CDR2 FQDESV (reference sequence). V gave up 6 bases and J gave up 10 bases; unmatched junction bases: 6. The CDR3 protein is CASRHTGASPLHF. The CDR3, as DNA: TGTGCCAGCAGGCATACAGGGGCCTCACCCCTCCACTTT.

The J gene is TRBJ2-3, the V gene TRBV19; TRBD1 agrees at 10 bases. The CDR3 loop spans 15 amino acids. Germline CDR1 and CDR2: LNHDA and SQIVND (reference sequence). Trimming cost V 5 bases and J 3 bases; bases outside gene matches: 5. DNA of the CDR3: TGTGCCAGTAGTTCCCAGGACAGGGGGACAGATACGCAGTATTTT. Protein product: CASSSQDRGTDTQYF.

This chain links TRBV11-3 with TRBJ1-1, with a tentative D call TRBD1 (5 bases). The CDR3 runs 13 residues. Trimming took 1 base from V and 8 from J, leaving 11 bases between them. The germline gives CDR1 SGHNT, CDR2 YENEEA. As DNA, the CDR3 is TGTGCCAGCAGCTTAGGGAAGGCAGGGGAAGCTTTCTTT. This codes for CASSLGKAGEAFF. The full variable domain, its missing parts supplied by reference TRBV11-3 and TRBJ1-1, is EAGVVQSPRYKIIEKKQPVAFWCNPISGHNTLYWYLQNLGQGPELLIRYENEEAVDDSQLPKDRFSAERLKGVDSTLKIQPAELGDSAVYLCASSLGKAGEAFFGQGTRLTVV.

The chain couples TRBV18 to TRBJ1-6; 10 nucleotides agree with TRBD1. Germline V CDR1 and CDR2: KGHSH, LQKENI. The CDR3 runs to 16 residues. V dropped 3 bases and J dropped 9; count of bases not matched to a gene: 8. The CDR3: CASSPGQGGHGSPLHF. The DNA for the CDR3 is TGTGCCAGCTCACCCGGACAGGGGGGGCACGGTTCACCCCTCCACTTT.